What follows describes a single T cell receptor beta chain. This entry comes from a study of T cells after yellow fever vaccination. TCRdb re-analysed the 5' RACE reads in MiXCR, keeping a single row per CDR3 protein. Of approximately 120,000 distinct CDR3 sequences listed, 8.9% are singletons. The sample here was CD8+ T cells sorted from PBMCs, taken on the day of the yellow fever booster vaccination. This receptor was obtained from a man in his late teens or twenties who received the YFV17D yellow fever vaccine.

The CDR3 DNA sequence: TGCGCCAGCAGCCAAGATGGGCCGGTTGGCTCCTACAATGAGCAGTTCTTC. The encoded protein is CASSQDGPVGSYNEQFF. The chain recombines TRBV4-3 with TRBJ2-1; D is undetermined. Germline loops: CDR1 LGHNA, CDR2 YSLEER. V lost 0 bases to trimming and J lost 0 bases, with 12 bases between them. This CDR3 has 17 residues.